A selection of T cell receptor beta chains follows, all from one sample in a study of cytomegalovirus exposure and HLA in healthy donors. Produced via immunoSEQ multiplex PCR; TCRdb's table is partial and in-frame only. The sample consists of around 210,000 clones, about 80% of them appearing once. The material sequenced was PBMCs. These TCRs come from a woman in her thirties in good health and CMV-seronegative. The CDR3 runs from the conserved cysteine through the conserved F or W. The D gene is left open where the match is weak. Rows may omit the clone size; those that give it use once, few, many or a size class.

d_call,clone_size,v_call,j_call,cdr3_aa,cdr3_nt
NA,NA,TRBV10-3,TRBJ2-1,CAISDARSDEQFF,TGTGCCATCAGTGACGCTAGATCCGATGAGCAGTTCTTC
NA,NA,TRBV7-9,TRBJ1-4,CASRRGENEKLFF,TGTGCCAGCAGACGTGGGGAGAATGAAAAACTGTTTTTT
TRBD2,NA,TRBV7-2,TRBJ2-1,CASSRTSGRIDEQFF,TGTGCCAGCAGTCGGACTAGCGGAAGAATCGATGAGCAGTTCTTC
NA,NA,TRBV5-1,TRBJ2-7,CASSLSSYYEQYF,TGCGCCAGCAGCTTGAGCTCGTACTACGAGCAGTACTTC
TRBD1,NA,TRBV4-1,TRBJ2-1,CASSGARGGWLNEQFF,TGCGCCAGCAGCGGTGCCCGAGGGGGCTGGCTCAATGAGCAGTTCTTC
TRBD1,NA,TRBV5-4,TRBJ2-2,CASSIDRGPWGELFF,TGTGCCAGCAGCATCGACAGGGGACCTTGGGGGGAGCTGTTTTTT
TRBD2,NA,TRBV10-3,TRBJ2-2,CAISESSVAGGNTGELFF,TGTGCCATCAGTGAGTCGTCGGTAGCGGGGGGTAACACCGGGGAGCTGTTTTTT
NA,NA,TRBV6-1,TRBJ1-3,CASADFFLGNTIYF,TGTGCCAGCGCCGACTTCTTTCTGGGAAACACCATATATTTT
NA,NA,TRBV7-2,TRBJ2-1,CASSSLFSSYNEQFF,TGTGCCAGCAGCTCCCTCTTTAGCTCCTACAATGAGCAGTTCTTC
NA,NA,TRBV18,TRBJ2-5,CASSPPSEQETQYF,TGTGCCAGCTCACCACCGTCAGAACAAGAGACCCAGTACTTC
NA,NA,TRBV18,TRBJ2-3,CASSPPEGERSTDTQYF,TGTGCCAGCTCACCTCCAGAGGGGGAACGGAGCACAGATACGCAGTATTTT
NA,NA,TRBV4-1,TRBJ2-1,CASSQGGATGYNEQFF,TGCGCCAGCAGCCAAGGGGGAGCCACGGGCTACAATGAGCAGTTCTTC
TRBD1,NA,TRBV5-1,TRBJ2-7,CASSPGQGDYEQYF,TGCGCCAGCAGCCCAGGACAGGGCGACTACGAGCAGTACTTC
NA,once,TRBV10-3,TRBJ1-1,CAIRFDNSGGAEAFF,TGTGCCATCAGATTTGACAACTCGGGGGGAGCTGAAGCTTTCTTT
NA,NA,TRBV6-6,TRBJ1-5,CASSPVAANISPQHF,TGTGCCAGCAGCCCCGTGGCAGCAAATATTAGCCCCCAGCATTTT
TRBD2,NA,TRBV9,TRBJ2-1,CASSVALRGDEQFF,TGTGCCAGCAGCGTAGCTTTGCGGGGGGATGAGCAGTTCTTC
TRBD2,NA,TRBV15,TRBJ2-5,CATSRDSSGGAQGTQYF,TGTGCCACCAGCAGGGATTCTAGCGGGGGAGCTCAGGGGACCCAGTACTTC
TRBD1,NA,TRBV18,TRBJ1-5,CASSPGTGFTQPQHF,TGTGCCAGCTCACCAGGGACAGGGTTTACTCAGCCCCAGCATTTT
NA,few,TRBV19,TRBJ2-1,CASSIEATSYNEQFF,TGTGCCAGTAGTATCGAAGCGACCTCCTACAATGAGCAGTTCTTC
NA,NA,TRBV18,TRBJ2-7,CASSLLLPEQYF,TGTGCCAGCTCACTCCTTCTCCCCGAGCAGTACTTC
NA,NA,TRBV30,TRBJ1-4,CAWSPGVGAEKLFF,TGTGCCTGGAGTCCCGGCGTAGGAGCTGAAAAACTGTTTTTT
TRBD1,NA,TRBV11-1,TRBJ2-7,CASSFPGGNEQYF,TGTGCCAGCAGCTTCCCAGGGGGCAACGAGCAGTACTTC
NA,NA,TRBV5-1,TRBJ2-5,CASSLLGGKETQYF,TGCGCCAGCAGCTTGCTGGGGGGAAAAGAGACCCAGTACTTC
TRBD2,NA,TRBV5-1,TRBJ2-7,CASSWAGASYEQYF,TGCGCCAGCAGCTGGGCGGGAGCCTCGTACGAGCAGTACTTC
TRBD1,NA,TRBV5-6,TRBJ2-5,CASSSTGPETQYF,TGTGCCAGCAGCTCGACAGGGCCAGAGACCCAGTACTTC
TRBD2,NA,TRBV7-9,TRBJ2-1,CASSRNGGGVFNEQFF,TGTGCCAGCAGCCGAAACGGGGGGGGCGTTTTCAATGAGCAGTTCTTC
NA,NA,TRBV7-9,TRBJ1-4,CASSLLGPSSGGVFEKLFF,TGTGCCAGCAGCTTATTGGGACCTAGCAGCGGGGGAGTTTTTGAAAAACTGTTTTTT
NA,NA,TRBV6-4,TRBJ2-5,CASSVLAGAQETQYF,TGTGCCAGCAGTGTTCTCGCGGGGGCGCAAGAGACCCAGTACTTC
NA,NA,TRBV4-2,TRBJ2-7,CASSQERDYEQYF,TGTGCCAGCAGCCAAGAGCGGGACTACGAGCAGTACTTC
TRBD2,NA,TRBV4-1,TRBJ2-3,CASSEWTSADTQYF,TGCGCCAGCAGCGAGTGGACTAGCGCAGATACGCAGTATTTT
TRBD1,NA,TRBV7-9,TRBJ1-5,CASSPGTGGAAQPQHF,TGTGCCAGCAGCCCCGGGACAGGGGGCGCGGCTCAGCCCCAGCATTTT
NA,NA,TRBV7-2,TRBJ2-3,CASSFPSTDTQYF,TGTGCCAGCAGCTTTCCGAGCACAGATACGCAGTATTTT
NA,once,TRBV30,TRBJ1-1,CAWSELGQEAFF,TGTGCCTGGAGTGAACTTGGACAGGAAGCTTTCTTT
TRBD2,NA,TRBV29-1,TRBJ2-3,CSVEDRKRGPDTQYF,TGCAGCGTTGAAGATCGTAAGCGGGGGCCAGATACGCAGTATTTT
TRBD1,NA,TRBV30,TRBJ1-4,CAWSPGGNEKLFF,TGTGCCTGGAGTCCAGGGGGGAATGAAAAACTGTTTTTT
NA,NA,TRBV7-9,TRBJ1-1,CASSLYLFLEMNTEAFF,TGTGCCAGCAGCTTGTATCTCTTCCTAGAGATGAACACTGAAGCTTTCTTT